This T cell receptor (beta chain) was profiled in a study of glioma-infiltrating T cells. The wider study: Presurgical dexamethasone in glioma patients lasted six or fewer days.

Regarding the study as a whole: Tissue-blood divergence was below expectation in non-neoplastic patients, above in gliomas.

Trimming cost V 7 bases and J 1 base; bases outside gene matches: 9. The CDR3 loop spans 14 amino acids. Germline CDR1 and CDR2: DFQATT and SNEGSKA (reference sequence). The iRepertoire nested amplicon-rescue multiplex PCR amplified TCR alpha and beta CDR3s from RNA. TCRdb analysed the multiplex PCR reads with MiXCR anew, one entry per CDR3 protein. In the table there are more than 300,000 distinct CDR3 sequences, roughly 41% of which are singletons. Concerning this clonotype: Antigen unknown.

The chain combines TRBV20-1 with TRBJ1-1, with TRBD1 matching over 7 bases. The clonotype comes from a human donor with low-grade glioma or glioblastoma, undergoing nonglioma brain surgery, or in good health (not recorded which). The sequenced sample was glioma tissue, nonneoplastic brain tissue, or PBMCs (not recorded which). DNA of the CDR3: TGCAGTGAGAGAAGACAGGGCCCGAACACTGAAGCTTTCTTT. It encodes CSERRQGPNTEAFF.